The subject of this entry is one TCR beta chain. The antigen remains unidentified. The PCR ran on 60 Vbeta and 13 Jbeta primers. Assay used: immunoSEQ multiplex PCR; TCRdb lists only in-frame clones, some missing. This table has approximately 140,000 clones, roughly 76% appearing once. The data derive from a study of cytomegalovirus exposure and HLA in healthy donors. About the study: HLA-typed donors contributed 80 million to 85 million unique TCRs, which were held in an early data release.

V was clipped by 7 bases and J by 2 bases, with 19 bases between them. The CDR3 length is 16 residues. The germline CDR1 and CDR2 sequences are SGHTA and FQGNSA. Findings and caveats of the study: Many donors shared some public TCRs, even though most TCR sequences were rare. More clonal expansion characterized HLA-associated TCR beta chains than equally common others in a later analysis. In a later analysis, donors in an Asian-associated ancestry cluster reportedly had fewer N-insertions in productive TCRs than the cohort mean.

The rearrangement joins TRBV7-2 to TRBJ2-3, with D maybe TRBD2 (6 bases). This sequence was found in a female donor in good health and CMV-seronegative. Sequenced material: PBMCs. In DNA form, the CDR3 reads TGTGCCAGCAACTACGGCTGGCGGGGCCACACAGATACGCAGTATTTT. Its protein is CASNYGWRGHTDTQYF.